This TCR beta chain emerged from a study of T cell responses to AZD1222 COVID-19 vaccine. General observations from the study: Receipt of two AZD1222 doses was followed by a rise in Spike-specific TCR breadth and depth. Most donors were white British, females outnumbered males, and clonal diversity was possibly underestimated. Only a handful of AZD1222 recipients, more than 5 in all, had baseline seropositivity.

Produced via immunoSEQ multiplex PCR; TCRdb's table is partial and in-frame only. The profile covers tens of thousands of clones, with about 83% appearing a single time and 8.5% to 9% taken by the ten largest. A remark on this clone: Its target is unknown.

Deletions cut 6 bases from V and 4 bases from J, with 5 bases between. The CDR3 length is 11 residues. CDR1 is KGHDR, CDR2 SFDVKD, per germline. The TCR sequence derives from an adult in good health. Source: peripheral blood, taken on day 0 of AZD1222 vaccination. The gene calls are TRBV24-1 and TRBJ2-5; D gene uncertain. The CDR3, as DNA: TGTGCCACCAGTTTTGGAGAGACCCAGTACTTC. As protein: CATSFGETQYF.